This is a list of T cell receptor beta chains from one sample in a study of CD8 T cells in Susac syndrome. TCRdb re-called the immunoSEQ multiplex PCR reads through MiXCR, storing one row per CDR3 protein. The repertoire includes 200,000 to 250,000 distinct CDR3 sequences, about 95% of them detected once, and under 0.2% sits in the top ten. The specimen was CD4+ T cells from PBMCs. Every receptor here comes from a human donor with Susac syndrome. Both conserved end residues are part of each CDR3. Fields, in order: CDR3 protein, CDR3 DNA, V gene, D gene, J gene, clone size. D genes are given only for firm matches. Size tells how often a clone was seen (once, few, many) or the class of an expanded clone, and some rows leave it out.

CASSPGQGSGYTF	TGTGCCAGCAGTCCGGGACAGGGGAGCGGCTACACCTTC	TRBV12-3/TRBV12-4	TRBD1	TRBJ1-2	once
CASSHGQGMNTEAFF	TGTGCCAGCAGTCATGGACAGGGGATGAACACTGAAGCTTTCTTT	TRBV9	TRBD1	TRBJ1-1	-
CASSFSRGLGYTF	TGTGCCAGCAGTTTTAGCAGGGGGCTAGGCTACACCTTC	TRBV28	TRBD1	TRBJ1-2	-
CASSVDEAKNIQYF	TGTGCCAGCAGTGTGGACGAAGCCAAAAACATTCAGTACTTC	TRBV2	-	TRBJ2-4	once
CAWTSGAQETQYF	TGTGCCTGGACTAGCGGGGCACAAGAGACCCAGTACTTC	TRBV30	TRBD2	TRBJ2-5	-
CSARGRLLAGGEQYF	TGCAGTGCTAGAGGGCGGTTGCTAGCCGGGGGCGAGCAGTACTTC	TRBV20-1	-	TRBJ2-7	-
CASSQLGTWGTGEAFF	TGCGCCAGCAGCCAACTAGGTACCTGGGGGACGGGGGAAGCTTTCTTT	TRBV4-1	-	TRBJ1-1	once
CSARDRAGVNTEAFF	TGCAGTGCTAGAGATCGAGCAGGGGTGAACACTGAAGCTTTCTTT	TRBV20-1	-	TRBJ1-1	-
CSAGPGPLYF	TGCAGTGCTGGCCCGGGCCCCCTATATTTT	TRBV20-1	-	TRBJ1-3	once
CASSYSNREEKLFF	TGTGCCAGCAGTTACTCGAACAGGGAGGAAAAACTGTTTTTT	TRBV6-5	-	TRBJ1-4	-
CASGMQSPEAFF	TGTGCCAGCGGCATGCAGAGTCCTGAAGCTTTCTTT	TRBV28	-	TRBJ1-1	-
CASSYHGGGWDTEAFF	TGTGCCAGCAGTTACCACGGCGGAGGCTGGGACACTGAAGCTTTCTTT	TRBV28	-	TRBJ1-1	-
CASSYGGIGAFF	TGTGCCAGCAGTTACGGTGGGATCGGAGCTTTCTTT	TRBV6-2/TRBV6-3	-	TRBJ1-1	-
CASSMGTEDTEAFF	TGTGCCAGTAGTATGGGGACAGAAGACACTGAAGCTTTCTTT	TRBV19	TRBD1	TRBJ1-1	-
CASSYLGEQYF	TGTGCCAGCAGTTACCTAGGGGAGCAGTACTTC	TRBV27	-	TRBJ2-7	-
CAWSDPPGNQPQHF	TGTGCCTGGAGTGATCCCCCGGGAAATCAGCCCCAGCATTTT	TRBV30	-	TRBJ1-5	-